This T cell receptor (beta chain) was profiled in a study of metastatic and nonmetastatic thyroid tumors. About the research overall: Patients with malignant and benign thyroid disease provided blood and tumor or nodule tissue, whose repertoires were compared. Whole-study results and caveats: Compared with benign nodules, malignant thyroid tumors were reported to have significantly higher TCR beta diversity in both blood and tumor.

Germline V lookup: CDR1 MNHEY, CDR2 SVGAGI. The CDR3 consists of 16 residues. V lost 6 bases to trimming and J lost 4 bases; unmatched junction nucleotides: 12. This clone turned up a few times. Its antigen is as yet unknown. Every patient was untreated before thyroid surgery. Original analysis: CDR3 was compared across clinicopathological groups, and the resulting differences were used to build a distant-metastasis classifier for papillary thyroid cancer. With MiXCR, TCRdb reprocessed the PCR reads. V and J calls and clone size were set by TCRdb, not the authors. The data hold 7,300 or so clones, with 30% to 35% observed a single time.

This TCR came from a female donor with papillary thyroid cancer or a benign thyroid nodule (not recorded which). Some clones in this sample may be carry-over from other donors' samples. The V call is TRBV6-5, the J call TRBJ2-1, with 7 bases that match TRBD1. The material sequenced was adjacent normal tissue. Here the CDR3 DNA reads TGTGCCAGCAGACTCGAGGGGGCCAAACCTTACAATGAGCAGTTCTTC. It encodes CASRLEGAKPYNEQFF.